Below are 14 T cell receptor beta chains sequenced from a single sample in a study of T cells after yellow fever vaccination. From the 5' RACE reads, TCRdb called clonotypes with MiXCR, one entry per CDR3 protein. The sample contains about 330,000 distinct CDR3 sequences, 6.5% to 8.5% of which appear only once. The sequences come from PBMCs, collected 45 days after the first yellow fever vaccination. Receptors were obtained from a man aged 18 to 29 who received the YFV17D yellow fever vaccine.

V gene TRBV29-1 combines with J gene TRBJ2-5, with 7 bases identical to TRBD2. V lost 3 bases, J lost 3 bases, and 16 bases stayed unmatched. Per the germline V gene, CDR1 is SQVTM and CDR2 is ANQGSEA. This CDR3 contains 17 residues. The CDR3, as DNA: TGCAGCGTTGATGGGCTAACGGGGGGTCTTTACAAAGAGACCCAGTACTTC. This sequence encodes CSVDGLTGGLYKETQYF.

This chain links TRBV6-1 with TRBJ2-1; no reliable D call. The V end was cut by 0 bases, the J end by 5 bases, with 14 bases between. The CDR3 runs 16 residues. Germline CDR1 and CDR2: MNHNS and SASEGT. CDR3 sequence: CASSEAQGIRHNEQFF. The CDR3 bases are TGTGCCAGCAGTGAAGCGCAAGGAATTCGGCACAATGAGCAGTTCTTC.

Ten or more counts support this clonotype. The genes are TRBV4-2 and TRBJ2-2; D is undetermined. Trimming pared 3 bases from V and 6 bases from J, leaving 8 bases between. In germline, CDR1 is LGHNA, CDR2 YNFKEQ. The CDR3 runs 13 residues. CDR3 bases: TGTGCCAGCAGCCAGGTTTCGGCCGGGGAGCTGTTTTTT. Amino acid sequence: CASSQVSAGELFF.

The chain is built from TRBV18 and TRBJ1-2; D unresolved. Germline-derived CDR1 and CDR2 are KGHSH and LQKENI. Trimming took off 0 bases at V and 0 bases at J, with 8 bases between the two ends. CDR3 length: 15 amino acids. Here the CDR3 reads CASSPPTGANYGYTF. CDR3 in DNA: TGTGCCAGCTCACCACCTACGGGTGCTAACTATGGCTACACCTTC.

The rearrangement uses TRBV7-3 and TRBJ1-1; perhaps TRBD1 as D (5 bases). Germline CDR1 SGHTA, CDR2 FQGTGA. The CDR3 length is 17 residues. V shed 5 bases and J shed 0 bases, with 19 bases lying between them. Here the CDR3 reads CASSPDPDSLMNTEAFF. The CDR3 region has the DNA TGTGCCAGCAGCCCCGATCCAGACAGTCTGATGAACACTGAAGCTTTCTTT. Combining the CDR3 with reference TRBV7-3 and TRBJ1-1 gives the whole variable domain GAGVSQTPSNKVTEKGKYVELRCDPISGHTALYWYRQSLGQGPEFLIYFQGTGAADDSGLPNDRFFAVRPEGSVSTLKIQRTERGDSAVYLCASSPDPDSLMNTEAFFGQGTRLTVV.

This clonotype has more than one count but fewer than ten. CDR3 nucleotide sequence: TGTGCCAGCTCACCAGAAAAGACCCAGTACTTC. Protein product: CASSPEKTQYF. This rearrangement joins TRBV18 to TRBJ2-5; D call uncertain. The germline CDR1 and CDR2 sequences are KGHSH and LQKENI. This CDR3 spans 11 amino acids. Trimming pared 2 bases from V and 6 bases from J, leaving 4 bases between.

The chain couples TRBV25-1 to TRBJ1-5; D unresolved. The germline CDR1 and CDR2 sequences are MGHDK and SYGVNS. Trimming pared 4 bases from V and 1 base from J, leaving 11 bases between. The CDR3 consists of 15 residues. Here the CDR3 reads CASSGSRLSNQPQHF. The DNA of the CDR3 is TGTGCCAGCAGTGGCTCCAGGCTCAGCAATCAGCCCCAGCATTTT.

This clonotype has more than one count but fewer than ten. The chain has TRBV4-3 and TRBJ2-2; TRBD2 might be the D (5 bases). This CDR3 is 16 amino acids long. Per germline, CDR1 LGHNA and CDR2 YSLEER. V lost 4 bases to trimming and J lost 3 bases, with 15 bases between them. The CDR3 reads CASSPPASRYTGELFF. As DNA, the CDR3 is TGCGCCAGCAGCCCCCCAGCTAGCAGGTACACCGGGGAGCTGTTTTTT.

This clonotype was picked up a small number of times. The V and J genes are TRBV9 and TRBJ2-3; D remains unclear. V lost 0 bases and J 4 bases, leaving 12 bases between the germline ends. Germline V gives CDR1 SGDLS, CDR2 YYNGEE. There are 15 residues in the CDR3. The CDR3 here is CASSVGISQPDTQYF. DNA of the CDR3: TGTGCCAGCAGCGTAGGGATTAGCCAGCCAGATACGCAGTATTTT.

This clonotype was seen only a few times. The chain is built from TRBV5-1 and TRBJ2-1; 9 bases map to TRBD1. The germline V gene encodes CDR1 SGHRS and CDR2 YFSETQ. The CDR3 has 15 residues. After removal of 4 bases from V and 4 bases from J, the junction contained 6 bases not matched to a gene. The CDR3, as DNA: TGCGCCAGCAGCAACCCCGGGACAGGGTACAATGAGCAGTTCTTC. This encodes CASSNPGTGYNEQFF.

V and J are TRBV6-2 or TRBV6-3 and TRBJ1-1; D remains ambiguous. CDR1 and CDR2 from the germline V gene are MNHEY and SVGEGT. The CDR3 has 14 residues. V was cut by 2 bases and J by 1 base, with 8 bases left in between. DNA of the CDR3: TGTGCCAGCAGTTACCGGAGCAGGAACACTGAAGCTTTCTTT. Translated, it gives CASSYRSRNTEAFF.

There are a few counts of this clonotype. The V and J genes are TRBV7-2 and TRBJ2-7; TRBD1 might be the D (6 bases). CDR3 length equals 14 residues. Germline CDR1 reads SGHTA; CDR2 reads FQGNSA. The ends were cut back, 4 bases at V and 5 bases at J, with 15 bases in the middle. As DNA, the CDR3 is TGTGCCAGCAGCTACGAACAGGGTCGAGACGAGCAGTACTTC. It specifies CASSYEQGRDEQYF.

This sequence joins TRBV10-3 and TRBJ2-7, with D unresolved. Trimming removed 4 bases at V and 3 bases at J, with 22 bases between. This CDR3 has 17 amino acids. Germline-derived CDR1 and CDR2 are ENHRY and SYGVKD. CDR3 DNA: TGTGCCATCAGTGCATCCCTCCGTCCGTCCCGTATCTACGAGCAGTACTTC. Protein product: CAISASLRPSRIYEQYF.

The sample holds a few counts of this clonotype. The rearrangement links TRBV4-3 to TRBJ2-6; D gene ambiguous. Germline assignment: CDR1 LGHNA and CDR2 YSLEER. Between the trimmed V and J ends, which lost 4 bases and 0 bases, there was a span of 16 bases. The CDR3 has 18 amino acids. The CDR3 loop is CASSPRTVSVSGANVLTF. CDR3 DNA: TGCGCCAGCAGCCCGAGAACAGTTTCAGTCTCTGGGGCCAACGTCCTGACTTTC.